These 31 T cell receptor beta chains were sequenced from one sample in a study of blood T cell repertoires in COVID-19. Produced via immunoSEQ multiplex PCR; TCRdb's table is partial and in-frame only. The sample has about 300,000 clones, over 85% seen once. Sequenced sample: peripheral blood. Every receptor here comes from a woman in her 30s with COVID-19, enrolled during active disease.

V is TRBV7-7 and J is TRBJ1-5; 7 bases align to TRBD1. Germline V gives CDR1 SSHAT, CDR2 FNYEAQ (reference sequence). V was pared by 6 bases and J by 3 bases, with 8 bases of the junction left unmatched. CDR3 length equals 15 residues. In DNA, the CDR3 is TGTGCCAGCAGGTTCCGGGACAGCATCAATCAGCCCCAGCATTTT. This codes for CASRFRDSINQPQHF.

The rearrangement joins TRBV28 to TRBJ2-5; 10 nucleotides line up with TRBD2. The CDR3 consists of 17 residues. The V segment lost 6 bases and the J segment 5 bases; nucleotides outside the gene matches: 15. Germline values: CDR1 MDHEN, CDR2 SYDVKM. CDR3 nucleotides: TGTGCCAGCAGGACCGGTCAGGGGCTAGCGGGGGTGGAGACCCAGTACTTC. Its translation is CASRTGQGLAGVETQYF.

The J gene is TRBJ2-5, the V gene TRBV2; D is ambiguous. The CDR3 has 11 residues. V was pared by 2 bases and J by 7 bases, with 5 bases between. Per germline, CDR1 SNHLY and CDR2 FYNNEI. The CDR3 sequence: CASSELGTQYF. CDR3 DNA: TGTGCCAGCAGTGAACTAGGGACCCAGTACTTC.

This clone was recorded once. V is TRBV5-1 and J is TRBJ1-2; D perhaps matches TRBD1 (6 bases). From germline, CDR1 is SGHRS and CDR2 YFSETQ. The CDR3 runs 15 residues. The germline V and J ends were trimmed by 1 base and 1 base, with 11 bases remaining between them. CDR3 sequence (DNA): TGCGCCAGCAGCTTGATGGCAGGGGATAACTATGGCTACACCTTC. Its translation: CASSLMAGDNYGYTF.

The rearrangement uses TRBV9 and TRBJ1-2; D is ambiguous. The V and J ends lost 4 bases and 4 bases respectively, with 17 bases between them. Germline assignment: CDR1 SGDLS and CDR2 YYNGEE. The CDR3 has 15 amino acids. CDR3: CASSSWGVKAYGYTF. The CDR3 coding sequence is TGTGCCAGCAGCTCCTGGGGAGTTAAGGCCTATGGCTACACCTTC.

V gene TRBV6-5 combines with J gene TRBJ2-5, with 7 nucleotides matching TRBD1. J gave up 1 base and V 7 bases, and 3 bases lay outside the gene matches. This CDR3 has 13 amino acids. Germline V lookup: CDR1 MNHEY, CDR2 SVGAGI. CDR3 region: CASTGDSQETQYF. The DNA for the CDR3 is TGTGCCAGCACCGGGGACAGCCAAGAGACCCAGTACTTC.

The chain recombines TRBV9 with TRBJ2-1; D is unresolved. The germline gives CDR1 SGDLS, CDR2 YYNGEE. This CDR3 region has 13 residues. V lost 5 bases and J lost 7, with 13 bases in between. The CDR3, as DNA: TGTGCCAGCAGTCCGCTGGCAGAAAATGAGCAGTTCTTC. It translates to CASSPLAENEQFF.

The V gene is TRBV13, the J gene TRBJ1-2, with D possibly being TRBD1 (5 bases). CDR1 PRHDT and CDR2 FYEKMQ come from the germline V gene (reference sequence). The CDR3 sequence is 15 residues long. Trimming cost V 7 bases and J 3 bases, with 18 bases left between them. DNA for the CDR3: TGTGCCAGCAACAGAAGGAGTCCGGGGGACTATGGCTACACCTTC. Residues: CASNRRSPGDYGYTF.

The V gene is TRBV11-3, the J gene TRBJ2-1; TRBD2 agrees at 10 bases. The CDR3 is 16 residues long. V was clipped by 5 bases and J by 3 bases; unmatched bases: 7. Germline lookup yields CDR1 SGHNT and CDR2 YENEEA. CDR3 DNA: TGTGCCAGCAGCCGGACTAGCGGAGGGGTCTACAATGAGCAGTTCTTC. Translation: CASSRTSGGVYNEQFF.

The rearrangement joins TRBV10-1 to TRBJ1-3; unclear D gene. The CDR3 sequence is 15 residues long. Trimming took off 4 bases at V and 5 bases at J, with 15 bases between the two ends. CDR1 is WNHNN, CDR2 SYGVQD, per germline (reference sequence). The CDR3 spells CASSVPGGSRNTIYF. DNA for the CDR3: TGCGCCAGCAGTGTACCAGGAGGAAGTCGAAACACCATATATTTT.

V usage is TRBV7-8 and J usage is TRBJ1-6; D unclear. This CDR3 spans 14 amino acids. Germline V gene lookup returns CDR1 SGHVS and CDR2 FQNEAQ. With 2 bases removed from V and 5 bases from J, the gap between germline ends came to 7 bases. CDR3: CASSLNSHNSPLHF. In DNA form, the CDR3 reads TGTGCCAGCAGCTTAAACAGCCATAATTCACCCCTCCACTTT.

For the CDR3, the DNA is TGCGCCAGCAGCTTGGTTTCCGGAGACTATGGCTACACCTTC. It codes for CASSLVSGDYGYTF. The V gene is TRBV5-1, the J gene TRBJ1-2; D remains ambiguous. The V end lost 0 bases, the J end lost 3 bases, and 9 bases lay between the germline ends. Germline CDR1 reads SGHRS; CDR2 reads YFSETQ. This CDR3 region has 14 residues.

The genes are TRBV9 and TRBJ1-2; D unclear. The CDR3 covers 15 residues. Germline CDR1 is SGDLS and CDR2 is YYNGEE. The V end was cut by 0 bases, the J end by 8 bases, with 17 bases between. CDR3 sequence: CASSVGAGSSAGYTF. CDR3 nucleotide sequence: TGTGCCAGCAGCGTAGGGGCAGGCTCCTCCGCGGGCTACACCTTC.

This chain connects TRBV3-1 (or the pseudogene TRBV3-2) to TRBJ2-3; D is perhaps TRBD2 (6 bases). Germline V gene sequence: CDR1 LGHDT, CDR2 YNNKEL (reference sequence). The CDR3 spans 15 residues. V was cut by 4 bases and J by 4 bases, with 15 bases left in between. CDR3 sequence reads: CASSPPTEGPDTQYF. Here the CDR3 DNA reads TGTGCCAGCAGCCCTCCAACGGAGGGTCCAGATACGCAGTATTTT.

The rearrangement joins TRBV4-1 to TRBJ1-2; D perhaps matches TRBD1 (5 bases). The CDR3 is 13 residues long. V lost 8 bases, J lost 3 bases, and 13 bases lay in between. Looked up from germline, CDR1 is MGHRA and CDR2 is YSYEKL. CDR3 loop: CASRKGPDYGYTF. The CDR3, as DNA: TGCGCCAGCCGGAAGGGGCCGGACTATGGCTACACCTTC.

The V gene is TRBV5-8, the J gene TRBJ2-3, with 7 bases identical to TRBD2. The CDR3 is 15 residues long. Germline values: CDR1 SGHTS, CDR2 YDEGEE. V lost 0 bases to trimming and J lost 4 bases; unmatched junction nucleotides: 5. Here the CDR3 reads CASSLVASGPDTQYF. The CDR3 DNA is TGTGCCAGCAGCTTGGTGGCTAGCGGCCCAGATACGCAGTATTTT. Using reference TRBV5-8 and TRBJ2-3 for the parts outside the CDR3, the full variable domain is EAGVTQSPTHLIKTRGQQATLRCSPISGHTSVYWYQQALGLGLQFLLWYDEGEERNRGNFPPRFSGRQFPNYSSELNVNALELEDSALYLCASSLVASGPDTQYFGPGTRLTVL.

Here the CDR3 reads CASSGASGQPQHF. DNA of the CDR3: TGTGCCAGCTCAGGGGCGTCGGGTCAGCCCCAGCATTTT. The rearrangement links TRBV6-5 to TRBJ1-5; D is possibly TRBD1 (6 bases). The germline V gene has CDR1 MNHEY and CDR2 SVGAGI. V dropped 8 bases and J dropped 6 bases, with 14 bases sitting between them. There are 13 residues in the CDR3.

Here the CDR3 DNA reads TGTGCCAGTAGTCAAGCCTTGAACACTGAAGCTTTCTTT. Residues: CASSQALNTEAFF. The V gene is TRBV19, the J gene TRBJ1-1, with D unresolved. The CDR3 runs 13 residues. Germline loops: CDR1 LNHDA, CDR2 SQIVND (reference sequence). V was trimmed by 5 bases and J by 0 bases, leaving 7 bases between them.

This chain joins TRBV6-2 or TRBV6-3 and TRBJ2-3; 8 bases agree with TRBD2. V shed 2 bases, J shed 4 bases, and the junction held 5 bases outside the gene matches. The CDR3 covers 15 residues. The germline V gene has CDR1 MNHEY and CDR2 SVGEGT. The CDR3 bases are TGTGCCAGCAGTTACGAGGCGGGGGGTGCAGATACGCAGTATTTT. Translated, it gives CASSYEAGGADTQYF.

This clone turned up a few times. The chain has TRBV7-2 and TRBJ2-7; TRBD1 matches at 7 bases. This CDR3 comprises 16 residues. Germline trimming cut 3 bases from V and 0 bases from J; bases unmatched to any gene: 8. The germline V gene encodes CDR1 SGHTA and CDR2 FQGNSA. CDR3 coding DNA: TGTGCCAGCAGCTTCGGGACAGCCGTAAGCTCCTACGAGCAGTACTTC. This translates into CASSFGTAVSSYEQYF.

The chain links TRBV7-8 to TRBJ1-2; TRBD1 is a possible D gene (5 bases). V dropped 5 bases and J dropped 7 bases, with 35 bases sitting between them. Germline CDR1 SGHVS, CDR2 FQNEAQ. The CDR3 runs to 20 residues. The CDR3 region is CASSRGGAGGTRSLLGGYTF. The CDR3 region has the DNA TGTGCCAGCAGCCGCGGTGGGGCAGGAGGGACCCGCTCTCTTCTGGGTGGCTACACCTTC.

The rearrangement links TRBV5-5 to TRBJ1-3; D is unresolved. This CDR3 region has 16 residues. From germline, CDR1 is SGHKS and CDR2 YYEKEE (reference sequence). V lost 0 bases to trimming and J lost 0 bases, with 10 bases between them. Here the CDR3 reads CASSLAGDRSGNTIYF. The CDR3 DNA follows: TGTGCCAGCAGCTTGGCGGGAGATCGCTCTGGAAACACCATATATTTT.

The chain combines TRBV6-5 with TRBJ1-6, with 7 nucleotides matching TRBD1. The CDR3 consists of 14 residues. J lost 6 bases, V lost 6 bases, and 5 bases had no gene match. CDR1 is MNHEY and CDR2 is SVGAGI in the germline V gene. This CDR3 reads CASSREGANSPLHF. As DNA, the CDR3 is TGTGCCAGCAGCCGCGAGGGGGCTAATTCACCCCTCCACTTT.

This chain uses TRBV2 with TRBJ1-2; perhaps TRBD1 as D (5 bases). CDR3 length equals 15 residues. CDR1 and CDR2 (germline): SNHLY, FYNNEI. The V gene lost 0 bases and the J gene lost 2 bases, with 10 bases spanning the gap. The CDR3 spells CASSEALGGNYGYTF. In nucleotides, the CDR3 is TGTGCCAGCAGTGAAGCCCTTGGGGGGAACTATGGCTACACCTTC.

This clone was seen only once. The J gene is TRBJ1-2, the V gene TRBV28; D might be TRBD1 (5 bases). CDR3 size: 16 residues. Germline values: CDR1 MDHEN, CDR2 SYDVKM. V was trimmed by 2 bases and J by 2 bases, leaving 15 bases between them. The CDR3 spells CASSLAGKGRNYGYTF. As DNA, the CDR3 is TGTGCCAGCAGTTTAGCAGGAAAGGGGCGCAACTATGGCTACACCTTC.

The rearrangement links TRBV29-1 to TRBJ1-1, with D possibly being TRBD1 (5 bases). The CDR3 spans 13 residues. Germline loops: CDR1 SQVTM, CDR2 ANQGSEA. The V end lost 4 bases, the J end lost 4 bases, and 13 bases lay between the germline ends. The CDR3 region has the DNA TGCAGCGTTGGCTCTCTCGGGGGCACTGAAGCTTTCTTT. Amino acid sequence: CSVGSLGGTEAFF.

The V call is TRBV4-1, the J call TRBJ1-6; no definite D call. The CDR3 sequence is 15 residues long. V lost 3 bases and J 8 bases, leaving 14 bases between the germline ends. Looked up from germline, CDR1 is MGHRA and CDR2 is YSYEKL. CDR3: CASSHEGGRDSPLHF. CDR3 DNA: TGCGCCAGCAGCCACGAGGGTGGGAGGGATTCACCCCTCCACTTT.

This sequence joins TRBV4-1 and TRBJ1-2; 9 nucleotides line up with TRBD1. The V and J ends lost 3 bases and 4 bases, in that order; junction bases with no gene match: 9. Germline V CDR1 and CDR2: MGHRA, YSYEKL. The CDR3 covers 16 residues. The CDR3 bases are TGCGCCAGCAGCCAGTCAACAGGGGGCGTATTCTATGGCTACACCTTC. Translated, it gives CASSQSTGGVFYGYTF.

This clone showed up just once. The J gene is TRBJ1-3, the V gene TRBV9, with D perhaps matching TRBD1 (5 bases). Germline-derived CDR1 and CDR2 are SGDLS and YYNGEE. The V gene lost 7 bases and the J gene lost 3 bases, with 8 bases spanning the gap. This CDR3 has 12 residues. The CDR3 loop reads CASRGVGNTIYF. The CDR3 DNA is TGTGCCAGCCGGGGGGTTGGAAACACCATATATTTT.

Concerning this clone: One end of the junction fails to match germline, which may point to a read error. The J gene is TRBJ1-1, the V gene TRBV2, with 7 bases fitting TRBD1. Germline V gene lookup returns CDR1 SNHLY and CDR2 FYNNEI. The CDR3 runs 13 residues. This CDR3 reads CASSETGDRQFIF. CDR3 bases: TGTGCCAGCAGTGAAACAGGGGATCGGCAGTTCATATTT. The whole variable domain, remainder taken from reference TRBV2 and TRBJ1-1, is EPEVTQTPSHQVTQMGQEVILRCVPISNHLYFYWYRQILGQKVEFLVSFYNNEISEKSEIFDDQFSVERPDGSNFTLKIRSTKLEDSAMYFCASSETGDRQFIFGQGTRLTVV.

The V and J genes are TRBV5-1 and TRBJ2-6, with TRBD1 matching over 11 bases. The CDR3 runs to 17 residues. Looked up from germline, CDR1 is SGHRS and CDR2 is YFSETQ. V dropped 2 bases and J dropped 2; count of bases not matched to a gene: 3. The CDR3 is CASSFWTGGTGANVLTF. DNA of the CDR3: TGCGCCAGCAGCTTCTGGACAGGGGGCACTGGGGCCAACGTCCTGACTTTC.